The rows below give T cell receptor beta chains drawn from one sample of a study of TIL therapy for anti-PD-1-resistant metastatic lung cancer. Libraries were prepared by immunoSEQ multiplex PCR; TCRdb keeps only in-frame clonotypes and omits some of them. The table has roughly 50,000 clones, just over 70% seen once. This sample comprised tumor tissue, obtained at baseline. These receptors originate from a person aged 25 to 80 with non-small cell lung cancer. Both conserved end residues are part of each CDR3. Fields, in order: J gene, D gene, clone size, V gene, CDR3 length, CDR3 DNA, CDR3 protein. D genes are given only for firm matches. Where a row states a size, it is once, few, many or the class of an expanded clone; other rows omit it.

J gene: TRBJ2-3
D gene: .
clone size: once
V gene: TRBV5-4
CDR3 length: 17
CDR3 DNA: TGTGCCAGCAGCCTGGAGGGGCGGAGCGGTGGCACAGATACGCAGTATTTT
CDR3 protein: CASSLEGRSGGTDTQYF

J gene: TRBJ2-5
D gene: TRBD1
clone size: .
V gene: TRBV28
CDR3 length: 18
CDR3 DNA: TGTGCCAGCAGTTTAGGAGGGCCGGGACAGGGGGCGAGAGAGACCCAGTACTTC
CDR3 protein: CASSLGGPGQGARETQYF

J gene: TRBJ1-1
D gene: .
clone size: .
V gene: TRBV21-1
CDR3 length: 13
CDR3 DNA: TGTGCCAGGGGCCCGGGACACACCTGGGAAGCTTTCTTT
CDR3 protein: CARGPGHTWEAFF

J gene: TRBJ2-5
D gene: TRBD1
clone size: .
V gene: TRBV6-1
CDR3 length: 13
CDR3 DNA: TGTGCCAGCAGGGGACAGCCCCAAGAGACCCAGTACTTC
CDR3 protein: CASRGQPQETQYF

J gene: TRBJ2-2
D gene: TRBD2
clone size: .
V gene: TRBV5-1
CDR3 length: 14
CDR3 DNA: TGCGCCAGCAGCCAACCGGGACTATCCGGGGAGCTGTTTTTT
CDR3 protein: CASSQPGLSGELFF

J gene: TRBJ1-2
D gene: .
clone size: .
V gene: TRBV7-9
CDR3 length: 13
CDR3 DNA: TGTGCCAGCAGCTTCCGGGGCTCCTATGGCTACACCTTC
CDR3 protein: CASSFRGSYGYTF

J gene: TRBJ1-3
D gene: TRBD1
clone size: .
V gene: TRBV6-5
CDR3 length: 14
CDR3 DNA: TGTGCCAGCAGGAAGGGGACAGGGCTGAACACCATATATTTT
CDR3 protein: CASRKGTGLNTIYF

J gene: TRBJ1-3
D gene: .
clone size: once
V gene: TRBV6-4
CDR3 length: 13
CDR3 DNA: TGTGCCATCGTTTGGGGGGCTGGAAACACCATATATTTT
CDR3 protein: CAIVWGAGNTIYF

J gene: TRBJ2-7
D gene: .
clone size: few
V gene: TRBV6-5
CDR3 length: 16
CDR3 DNA: TGTGCCAGCAGTTACTCGATACGGCCAGGCCTCTACGAGCAGTACTTC
CDR3 protein: CASSYSIRPGLYEQYF

J gene: TRBJ1-3
D gene: .
clone size: few
V gene: TRBV7-2
CDR3 length: 17
CDR3 DNA: TGTGCCAGCAGCTTTAACGTCGTCTGGGGCTCTGGAAACACCATATATTTT
CDR3 protein: CASSFNVVWGSGNTIYF

J gene: TRBJ2-7
D gene: .
clone size: .
V gene: TRBV28
CDR3 length: 14
CDR3 DNA: TGTGCCAGCAGCCCCGGGACTCAACCTTACGAGCAGTACTTC
CDR3 protein: CASSPGTQPYEQYF

J gene: TRBJ2-7
D gene: TRBD2
clone size: .
V gene: TRBV5-1
CDR3 length: 17
CDR3 DNA: TGCGCCAGCAGGCCGGGACTAGCGGGGGGCGCCTCCTACGAGCAGTACTTC
CDR3 protein: CASRPGLAGGASYEQYF

J gene: TRBJ1-4
D gene: .
clone size: .
V gene: TRBV6-5
CDR3 length: 12
CDR3 DNA: TGTGCCAGCAGAAACAGTAATGAAAAACTGTTTTTT
CDR3 protein: CASRNSNEKLFF

J gene: TRBJ2-7
D gene: TRBD1
clone size: .
V gene: TRBV29-1
CDR3 length: 11
CDR3 DNA: TGCAGCGCGTGGACAGGGTACGAGCAGTACTTC
CDR3 protein: CSAWTGYEQYF

J gene: TRBJ1-2
D gene: .
clone size: .
V gene: TRBV6-5
CDR3 length: 14
CDR3 DNA: TGTGCCAGCAGTTACCGGGACGGTAACTATGGCTACACCTTC
CDR3 protein: CASSYRDGNYGYTF

J gene: TRBJ2-6
D gene: .
clone size: .
V gene: TRBV5-8
CDR3 length: 15
CDR3 DNA: TGTGCCAGCAGCTTGGCCGGCTCTGGGGCCAACGTCCTGACTTTC
CDR3 protein: CASSLAGSGANVLTF

J gene: TRBJ1-5
D gene: TRBD1
clone size: few
V gene: TRBV27
CDR3 length: 16
CDR3 DNA: TGTGCCAGCAGTCCCTGGACAGGGCATAGCAATCAGCCCCAGCATTTT
CDR3 protein: CASSPWTGHSNQPQHF

J gene: TRBJ2-7
D gene: .
clone size: .
V gene: TRBV5-8
CDR3 length: 15
CDR3 DNA: TGTGCCAGCAGCTTGGTTGGCGGATCCACCTACGAGCAGTACTTC
CDR3 protein: CASSLVGGSTYEQYF

J gene: TRBJ2-7
D gene: .
clone size: .
V gene: TRBV6-5
CDR3 length: 16
CDR3 DNA: TGTGCCAGCAGTTATGGCCAGGGTCCCCTTATTTACGAGCAGTACTTC
CDR3 protein: CASSYGQGPLIYEQYF

J gene: TRBJ1-2
D gene: TRBD1
clone size: .
V gene: TRBV19
CDR3 length: 15
CDR3 DNA: TGTGCCAGTAGTAGCGCGGCAGGGGGCGCCTGGGGCTACACCTTC
CDR3 protein: CASSSAAGGAWGYTF

J gene: TRBJ1-1
D gene: .
clone size: few
V gene: TRBV25-1
CDR3 length: 15
CDR3 DNA: TGTGCCAGCAGTGATTTCAGGGAGGGGAACACTGAAGCTTTCTTT
CDR3 protein: CASSDFREGNTEAFF

J gene: TRBJ2-3
D gene: .
clone size: .
V gene: TRBV11-2
CDR3 length: 12
CDR3 DNA: TGTGCCAGCAGCCCTGGGGTGGACACGCAGTATTTT
CDR3 protein: CASSPGVDTQYF

J gene: TRBJ1-2
D gene: TRBD1
clone size: .
V gene: TRBV5-6
CDR3 length: 13
CDR3 DNA: TGTGCCAGCAGCGAGACAGGGGGCGGTGGCTACACCTTC
CDR3 protein: CASSETGGGGYTF

J gene: TRBJ2-7
D gene: .
clone size: .
V gene: TRBV28
CDR3 length: 12
CDR3 DNA: TGTGCCAGCAGTTTAATAAACTACGAGCAGTACTTC
CDR3 protein: CASSLINYEQYF

J gene: TRBJ1-2
D gene: .
clone size: many
V gene: TRBV7-2
CDR3 length: 13
CDR3 DNA: TGTGCCAGCAGCTTAGGGCGGATCTATGGCTACACCTTC
CDR3 protein: CASSLGRIYGYTF

J gene: TRBJ1-1
D gene: .
clone size: .
V gene: TRBV30
CDR3 length: 12
CDR3 DNA: TGTGCCGTTTTGGCGGAGAACACTGAAGCTTTCTTT
CDR3 protein: CAVLAENTEAFF

J gene: TRBJ1-2
D gene: TRBD1
clone size: .
V gene: TRBV11-2
CDR3 length: 13
CDR3 DNA: TGTGCCAGCAGCTTACGACAGGGAGGCGGCTACACCTTC
CDR3 protein: CASSLRQGGGYTF

J gene: TRBJ2-7
D gene: .
clone size: .
V gene: TRBV7-9
CDR3 length: 15
CDR3 DNA: TGTGCCAGCAGCTTAGACGGCGGGGACTCCTACGAGCAGTACTTC
CDR3 protein: CASSLDGGDSYEQYF

J gene: TRBJ1-5
D gene: .
clone size: .
V gene: TRBV7-2
CDR3 length: 18
CDR3 DNA: TGTGCCAGCAGCTTAAGGGGACTCACAGAGGATAGCAATCAGCCCCAGCATTTT
CDR3 protein: CASSLRGLTEDSNQPQHF

J gene: TRBJ2-7
D gene: TRBD1
clone size: once
V gene: TRBV23-1
CDR3 length: 18
CDR3 DNA: TGCGCCAGCAGTCACACAACTACTCAACAGGGGTTCTCCTACGAGCAGTACTTC
CDR3 protein: CASSHTTTQQGFSYEQYF

J gene: TRBJ2-5
D gene: .
clone size: .
V gene: TRBV30
CDR3 length: 13
CDR3 DNA: TGTGCCTCTACCGGGACGATTAAAGAGACCCAGTACTTC
CDR3 protein: CASTGTIKETQYF

J gene: TRBJ2-2
D gene: TRBD2
clone size: .
V gene: TRBV29-1
CDR3 length: 16
CDR3 DNA: TGCAGCGTTGGGATTGCGGGGGGGCAGGGCACCGGGGAGCTGTTTTTT
CDR3 protein: CSVGIAGGQGTGELFF

J gene: TRBJ1-1
D gene: .
clone size: .
V gene: TRBV7-2
CDR3 length: 14
CDR3 DNA: TGTGCCAGCAGCGCAGCAGGGCTAGGCACTGAAGCTTTCTTT
CDR3 protein: CASSAAGLGTEAFF

J gene: TRBJ2-1
D gene: TRBD2
clone size: .
V gene: TRBV4-1
CDR3 length: 19
CDR3 DNA: TGCGCCAGCAGCCTCCGGACTAGCGGGATCATGAGCTCCTACAATGAGCAGTTCTTC
CDR3 protein: CASSLRTSGIMSSYNEQFF

J gene: TRBJ2-5
D gene: TRBD2
clone size: .
V gene: TRBV4-2
CDR3 length: 17
CDR3 DNA: TGTGCCAGCAGCCAAGGGGCGGGGGGGCAGCGTAGAGAGACCCAGTACTTC
CDR3 protein: CASSQGAGGQRRETQYF

J gene: TRBJ2-3
D gene: .
clone size: .
V gene: TRBV15
CDR3 length: 15
CDR3 DNA: TGTGCCACGTACCGGGGGGCTTACAGCACAGATACGCAGTATTTT
CDR3 protein: CATYRGAYSTDTQYF

J gene: TRBJ2-6
D gene: .
clone size: .
V gene: TRBV13
CDR3 length: 16
CDR3 DNA: TGTGCCAGCAGCTTACAAGCGGCTACTGGGGCCAACGTCCTGACTTTC
CDR3 protein: CASSLQAATGANVLTF

J gene: TRBJ2-7
D gene: .
clone size: few
V gene: TRBV5-4
CDR3 length: 12
CDR3 DNA: TGTGCCAGCAGCTTCACTAGCCACGAGCAGTACTTC
CDR3 protein: CASSFTSHEQYF

J gene: TRBJ2-5
D gene: .
clone size: once
V gene: TRBV5-1
CDR3 length: 14
CDR3 DNA: TGCGCCAGCAGCTTTAGGAGCGAGCAAGAGACCCAGTACTTC
CDR3 protein: CASSFRSEQETQYF

J gene: TRBJ2-7
D gene: TRBD1
clone size: few
V gene: TRBV2
CDR3 length: 12
CDR3 DNA: TGTGCCAGCAGTGACAGGGGGTACGAGCAGTACTTC
CDR3 protein: CASSDRGYEQYF

J gene: TRBJ1-5
D gene: TRBD1
clone size: .
V gene: TRBV6-6
CDR3 length: 14
CDR3 DNA: TGTGCCAGCATACCTGGACAGGGGATCGAGGCCCAGCATTTT
CDR3 protein: CASIPGQGIEAQHF

J gene: TRBJ2-3
D gene: .
clone size: .
V gene: TRBV7-2
CDR3 length: 15
CDR3 DNA: TGTGCCAGCAGCTTTTTCGAGGGCGCCCCAGATACGCAGTATTTT
CDR3 protein: CASSFFEGAPDTQYF

J gene: TRBJ1-4
D gene: .
clone size: once
V gene: TRBV5-6
CDR3 length: 16
CDR3 DNA: TGTGCCAGCAGCTTGGTCGATGGGGGGACTGGAGAAAAACTGTTTTTT
CDR3 protein: CASSLVDGGTGEKLFF

J gene: TRBJ1-1
D gene: .
clone size: .
V gene: TRBV4-1
CDR3 length: 15
CDR3 DNA: TGCGCCAGCACAAGCTGGGGGGGAACGAACACTGAAGCTTTCTTT
CDR3 protein: CASTSWGGTNTEAFF

J gene: TRBJ1-2
D gene: .
clone size: few
V gene: TRBV5-4
CDR3 length: 12
CDR3 DNA: TGTGCCTCCACCGGGACGGAGTATGGCTACACCTTC
CDR3 protein: CASTGTEYGYTF

J gene: TRBJ2-5
D gene: .
clone size: .
V gene: TRBV5-1
CDR3 length: 16
CDR3 DNA: TGCGCCAGCAGCTTGGCCGGATTAGCGGTCCAAGAGACCCAGTACTTC
CDR3 protein: CASSLAGLAVQETQYF

J gene: TRBJ2-7
D gene: .
clone size: few
V gene: TRBV5-1
CDR3 length: 15
CDR3 DNA: TGCGCCAGCAGCTTGGCCAGGGGGGACCTTAACGAGCAGTACTTC
CDR3 protein: CASSLARGDLNEQYF

J gene: TRBJ1-4
D gene: .
clone size: .
V gene: TRBV30
CDR3 length: 12
CDR3 DNA: TGTGCCTGGAGCGGGGGGAGGGAAAAACTGTTTTTT
CDR3 protein: CAWSGGREKLFF

J gene: TRBJ2-5
D gene: .
clone size: .
V gene: TRBV5-4
CDR3 length: 17
CDR3 DNA: TGTGCCAGCAGCTTGGCCTCGGGACACTCCGGGAGGGAGACCCAGTACTTC
CDR3 protein: CASSLASGHSGRETQYF

J gene: TRBJ1-1
D gene: .
clone size: .
V gene: TRBV9
CDR3 length: 13
CDR3 DNA: TGTGCCAGCAGCGTAGGAGATAAGAGTGAAGCTTTCTTT
CDR3 protein: CASSVGDKSEAFF

J gene: TRBJ1-5
D gene: .
clone size: few
V gene: TRBV2
CDR3 length: 14
CDR3 DNA: TGTGCCAGCAGTGGAGGTGTTAGCAATCAGCCCCAGCATTTT
CDR3 protein: CASSGGVSNQPQHF

J gene: TRBJ1-1
D gene: .
clone size: .
V gene: TRBV28
CDR3 length: 12
CDR3 DNA: TGTGCCAGCAGTCCTCCGGGGACTGAAGCTTTCTTT
CDR3 protein: CASSPPGTEAFF

J gene: TRBJ2-5
D gene: TRBD2
clone size: .
V gene: TRBV5-6
CDR3 length: 15
CDR3 DNA: TGTGCCAGCAGCCCCGGACTAGCGGGGGGGCCCACCCAGTACTTC
CDR3 protein: CASSPGLAGGPTQYF